This entry lists 17 T cell receptor beta chains sequenced from one sample in a study of siplizumab effects on memory and regulatory T cells. The repertoire was sequenced with immunoSEQ multiplex PCR; TCRdb's copy has only in-frame clones and lacks some. This table holds about 91,000 clones, around 97% found once. Sequenced input: naive CD4+ T cells sorted from blood. The origin of the receptors is a human donor in good health.

This clone appeared once. This chain joins TRBV20-1 and TRBJ2-5; TRBD2 might be the D (6 bases). CDR3 length: 11 amino acids. Germline loops: CDR1 DFQATT, CDR2 SNEGSKA (reference sequence). The V end was cut by 7 bases, the J end by 5 bases, with 11 bases between. Written as DNA, the CDR3 is TGCAGTGTCCGGGGGTCTGAGACCCAGTACTTC. Translation gives CSVRGSETQYF.

V and J are TRBV7-2 and TRBJ2-1; TRBD2 matches at 12 bases. The V gene end was trimmed by 3 bases and the J gene end by 9 bases; junction bases not matched to a gene: 6. CDR3 length equals 15 residues. Germline-derived CDR1 and CDR2 are SGHTA and FQGNSA. CDR3 loop: CASSFPSGGAFEQFF. In DNA form, the CDR3 reads TGTGCCAGCAGCTTCCCTAGCGGGGGGGCTTTTGAGCAGTTCTTC.

This clone was recorded a few times. This chain joins TRBV5-4 and TRBJ1-1; D possibly corresponds to TRBD1 (6 bases). Trimming took off 0 bases at V and 3 bases at J, with 12 bases between the two ends. The CDR3 consists of 15 residues. Germline V CDR1 and CDR2: SGHNT, YYREEE (reference sequence). CDR3 sequence: CASSLAGRGDTEAFF. DNA of the CDR3: TGTGCCAGCAGCTTGGCCGGGAGGGGGGACACTGAAGCTTTCTTT.

The chain combines TRBV19 with TRBJ1-2, with D possibly matching TRBD1 (5 bases). The CDR3 contains 17 residues. Germline V lookup: CDR1 LNHDA, CDR2 SQIVND (reference sequence). V shed 5 bases and J shed 0 bases, with 19 bases lying between them. CDR3 nucleotide sequence: TGTGCCAGTAGTGTGCAATCTGGGACTTTAGCTAACTATGGCTACACCTTC. The encoded protein is CASSVQSGTLANYGYTF. Variable domain in full (rest from reference TRBV19 and TRBJ1-2): DGGITQSPKYLFRKEGQNVTLSCEQNLNHDAMYWYRQDPGQGLRLIYYSQIVNDFQKGDIAEGYSVSREKKESFPLTVTSAQKNPTAFYLCASSVQSGTLANYGYTFGSGTRLTVV.

CDR3 sequence: CASSIPPGQGSHSPLHF. CDR3 nucleotides: TGTGCCAGCAGCATACCCCCGGGACAGGGTTCCCACTCACCCCTCCACTTT. The chain joins TRBV7-9 to TRBJ1-6; 9 bases fit TRBD1. This CDR3 comprises 17 residues. CDR1 is SEHNR and CDR2 is FQNEAQ in the germline V gene (reference sequence). V shed 5 bases and J 10 bases; nucleotides not matched to a gene: 15.

This clone showed up just once. The DNA for the CDR3 is TGTGCCAGCAGTCCCTGGACTGGGCAAGAGACCCAGTACTTC. Amino acid sequence: CASSPWTGQETQYF. This chain uses TRBV2 with TRBJ2-5; tentative D call: TRBD2 (5 bases). Trimming left V 5 bases short and J 2 bases short, with 12 bases between. This CDR3 comprises 14 residues. Looked up from germline, CDR1 is SNHLY and CDR2 is FYNNEI.

This chain links TRBV27 with TRBJ2-7, with TRBD1 matching 7 bases. Germline V gene lookup returns CDR1 MNHEY and CDR2 SMNVEV (reference sequence). The V gene end was trimmed by 6 bases and the J gene end by 0 bases; junction bases not matched to a gene: 8. The CDR3 extends over 15 amino acids. The CDR3 nucleotides are TGTGCCAGCAGAGCCACGGGACAGATCTCCTACGAGCAGTACTTC. This encodes CASRATGQISYEQYF.

The CDR3 loop is CASSARNGVQPQHF. The CDR3 DNA sequence: TGTGCCAGCAGCGCAAGAAATGGGGTACAGCCCCAGCATTTT. The chain couples TRBV7-2 to TRBJ1-5, with D uncertain. Germline values: CDR1 SGHTA, CDR2 FQGNSA. V was clipped by 5 bases and J by 7 bases, with 15 bases between them. The CDR3 is 14 amino acids.

The chain has TRBV18 and TRBJ2-5; 10 nucleotides align to TRBD2. CDR3 length: 15 amino acids. Germline V lookup: CDR1 KGHSH, CDR2 LQKENI. With V trimmed by 3 bases and J by 5 bases, 6 bases remained unmatched. The CDR3 region has the DNA TGTGCCAGCTCACCGGCACTAGCGGGGCTGGAGACCCAGTACTTC. This codes for CASSPALAGLETQYF.

The chain links TRBV10-3 to TRBJ1-4, with 7 bases matching TRBD1. The CDR3 runs 12 residues. V shed 6 bases, J shed 9 bases, and the junction held 4 bases outside the gene matches. The germline V gene has CDR1 ENHRY and CDR2 SYGVKD. For the CDR3, the DNA is TGTGCCATCAGCCCGGGACAGAAAAAACTGTTTTTT. It is translated as CAISPGQKKLFF.

This clone has a single count. The chain links TRBV5-3 to TRBJ2-3; 13 nucleotides match TRBD2. TRBV5-3 qualifies as an ORF whose function is uncertain. The J segment lost 1 base and the V segment lost 5 bases, leaving 7 bases of the junction unmatched. This CDR3 comprises 17 residues. The CDR3 loop is CARSTSGGAGGTDTQYF. The CDR3 DNA follows: TGTGCCAGAAGTACTAGCGGGGGGGCCGGAGGCACAGATACGCAGTATTTT.

The V gene is TRBV4-1, the J gene TRBJ1-1; 7 bases match TRBD1. J was trimmed by 1 base and V by 3 bases; bases with no gene match: 14. Per the germline V gene, CDR1 is MGHRA and CDR2 is YSYEKL. The CDR3 spans 18 residues. CDR3 amino acids: CASSQSQLSTGANTEAFF. The CDR3 region has the DNA TGCGCCAGCAGCCAGTCCCAATTGAGTACAGGGGCGAACACTGAAGCTTTCTTT.

In this sample, this clone turned up once. The rearrangement links TRBV10-3 to TRBJ2-3; 14 bases agree with TRBD2. Germline trimming cut 0 bases from V and 6 bases from J; bases unmatched to any gene: 8. The germline gives CDR1 ENHRY, CDR2 SYGVKD. The CDR3 contains 18 residues. This chain's CDR3 is CAISESQTSGGAYDTQYF. In nucleotides, the CDR3 is TGTGCCATCAGTGAGTCCCAGACTAGCGGGGGGGCCTATGATACGCAGTATTTT.

J is TRBJ2-1 and V is TRBV21-1; the DNA was not used to check the table's D call, TRBD2. TRBV21-1 is a documented pseudogene. This CDR3 spans 17 amino acids. Written as DNA, the CDR3 is TGTGCCAGCACCCAAGAGGCGAGGGAGCTACCAAACAATGAGCAGTTCTTC. Its protein is CASTQEARELPNNEQFF.

The J gene is TRBJ1-4, the V gene TRBV14; weak D call: TRBD1 (5 bases). Germline CDR1 is SGHDN and CDR2 is FVKESK. This CDR3 spans 16 amino acids. Trimming pared 4 bases from V and 8 bases from J, leaving 20 bases between. The CDR3 DNA is TGTGCCAGCAGCCGGATTACCGGGGCCCGAGGGGAAAAACTGTTTTTT. Protein sequence: CASSRITGARGEKLFF.

This clone occurred once. This chain uses TRBV29-1 with TRBJ2-7, with D maybe TRBD2 (5 bases). Trimming took 2 bases from V and 7 from J, leaving 15 bases between them. Germline values: CDR1 SQVTM, CDR2 ANQGSEA. The CDR3 spans 13 residues. The CDR3 DNA reads TGCAGCGTTGAACGGCTAGCCCAAGGGGAGCAGTACTTC. It yields the protein CSVERLAQGEQYF.

The chain combines TRBV11-3 with TRBJ2-7; no clear D gene. The CDR3 extends over 12 amino acids. Germline V lookup: CDR1 SGHNT, CDR2 YENEEA. V shed 0 bases and J shed 5 bases, with 5 bases lying between them. The CDR3 DNA reads as TGTGCCAGCAGCTTAGAAGGGAACGAGCAGTACTTC. This encodes CASSLEGNEQYF.